Each of the 28 T cell receptor beta chains below was sequenced from the same sample in a study of control samples from healthy donors and cancer patients. Clones were sequenced by immunoSEQ multiplex PCR, and TCRdb holds only the in-frame ones, with some missing. The sample yields around 130,000 clones, around 90% seen once. The specimen was blood. These receptors were obtained from a man aged 45-65 years in good health.

The chain uses TRBV9 and TRBJ2-7, with D perhaps TRBD1 (6 bases). This CDR3 is 15 amino acids long. CDR1 SGDLS and CDR2 YYNGEE come from the germline V gene. V lost 6 bases, J lost 5 bases, and 21 bases lay in between. The CDR3 is CASNDCPGTLDEQYF. Written as DNA, the CDR3 is TGTGCCAGCAACGACTGCCCCGGGACACTCGACGAGCAGTACTTC.

Notes on this clone: The junction departs from the called germline gene at one end, perhaps through a read error. The gene calls are TRBV5-4 and TRBJ2-7, with D perhaps TRBD1 (6 bases). This CDR3 is 13 amino acids long. Germline V gene data show CDR1 as SGHNT and CDR2 as YYREEE (reference sequence). CDR3 sequence: CAGSRRGVDEQYF. CDR3 DNA sequence: TGTGCCGGCAGCCGCAGGGGAGTAGACGAGCAGTACTTC.

The chain uses TRBV30 and TRBJ2-7, with TRBD1 as a possible D gene (6 bases). Germline values: CDR1 GTSNPN, CDR2 SVGIG (reference sequence). The CDR3 contains 14 residues. The germline V and J ends were trimmed by 2 bases and 1 base, with 12 bases remaining between them. CDR3 nucleotide sequence: TGTGCCTGGAGTTTATTGGGACATTCCTACGAGCAGTACTTC. Translated: CAWSLLGHSYEQYF.

This clone was counted once. The gene calls are TRBV5-5 and TRBJ1-1, with D perhaps matching TRBD1 (5 bases). This CDR3 region has 13 residues. Germline V gene sequence: CDR1 SGHKS, CDR2 YYEKEE (reference sequence). Trimming took off 1 base at V and 3 bases at J, with 7 bases between the two ends. CDR3 DNA sequence: TGTGCCAGCAGCTTGTGGGACTACACTGAAGCTTTCTTT. Its translation is CASSLWDYTEAFF.

The chain is built from TRBV6-2 or TRBV6-3 and TRBJ1-1; no clear D. This CDR3 is built from 12 residues. Germline CDR1 and CDR2: MNHEY and SVGEGT. Trimming removed 2 bases from V and 3 bases from J, with 4 bases in between. The CDR3 sequence is CASSYPYTEAFF. For the CDR3, the DNA is TGTGCCAGCAGTTACCCGTACACTGAAGCTTTCTTT.

The chain employs TRBV3-1 (or the pseudogene TRBV3-2) and TRBJ2-5; the D gene is possibly TRBD2 (6 bases). The CDR3 sequence is 15 residues long. The germline CDR1 and CDR2 sequences are LGHDT and YNNKEL (reference sequence). V was cut by 0 bases and J by 9 bases, with 17 bases left in between. CDR3 sequence (DNA): TGTGCCAGCAGCCAAGATCAGAATAGTGGGAGGCCCCAGTACTTC. Translating it yields CASSQDQNSGRPQYF.

The CDR3 loop is CASSLAVIGEAFF. DNA for the CDR3: TGCGCCAGCAGCTTAGCGGTCATCGGTGAAGCTTTCTTT. The chain is built from TRBV5-1 and TRBJ1-1; D is unclear. Trimming pared 2 bases from V and 7 bases from J, leaving 12 bases between. Germline V gene lookup returns CDR1 SGHRS and CDR2 YFSETQ. The CDR3 has 13 residues.

The chain employs TRBV6-2 or TRBV6-3 and TRBJ2-3; TRBD1 aligns across 7 bases. The CDR3 is 14 amino acids. V lost 2 bases to trimming and J lost 5 bases; unmatched junction nucleotides: 4. Germline V gene data show CDR1 as MNHEY and CDR2 as SVGEGT. The CDR3 nucleotides are TGTGCCAGCAGTTACCCAGGGGGAAGAGATACGCAGTATTTT. Amino acids: CASSYPGGRDTQYF.

The chain uses TRBV19 and TRBJ1-6, with D maybe TRBD1 (6 bases). The V gene's germline CDR1 is LNHDA and CDR2 SQIVND (reference sequence). This CDR3 region has 15 residues. Trimming cost V 8 bases and J 7 bases, with 18 bases left between them. The CDR3 sequence: CASPEWGLGNSPLHF. CDR3 bases: TGTGCCAGTCCCGAGTGGGGGCTTGGGAATTCACCCCTCCACTTT.

J is TRBJ2-6 and V is TRBV28, with 10 bases lining up with TRBD1. The CDR3 sequence is 17 residues long. The V gene end was trimmed by 5 bases and the J gene end by 0 bases; junction bases not matched to a gene: 4. From germline, CDR1 is MDHEN and CDR2 SYDVKM. In nucleotides, the CDR3 is TGTGCCAGCAGTCGACAGGGGGCCTTCTCTGGGGCCAACGTCCTGACTTTC. Translated: CASSRQGAFSGANVLTF.

The CDR3 nucleotides are TGTGCCAGCAGCTTCGACAGGGGGCCTGGAAACACCATATATTTT. Translated: CASSFDRGPGNTIYF. The chain is built from TRBV7-9 and TRBJ1-3, with 10 bases aligning to TRBD1. The CDR3 has 15 residues. The V gene end was trimmed by 3 bases and the J gene end by 2 bases; junction bases not matched to a gene: 1. Germline V gene sequence: CDR1 SEHNR, CDR2 FQNEAQ (reference sequence). Looking up the rest from reference TRBV7-9 and TRBJ1-3 gives the full variable domain: DTGVSQNPRHKITKRGQNVTFRCDPISEHNRLYWYRQTLGQGPEFLTYFQNEAQLEKSRLLSDRFSAERPKGSFSTLEIQRTEQGDSAMYLCASSFDRGPGNTIYFGEGSWLTVV.

The chain recombines TRBV2 with TRBJ1-2; TRBD1 might be the D (6 bases). The CDR3 extends over 13 amino acids. V shed 4 bases and J shed 4 bases, with 10 bases lying between them. Germline CDR1 SNHLY, CDR2 FYNNEI. DNA of the CDR3: TGTGCCAGCAGTGCTGGACAGACCTATGGCTACACCTTC. It codes for CASSAGQTYGYTF. The variable domain in full, completed from reference TRBV2 and TRBJ1-2, reads EPEVTQTPSHQVTQMGQEVILRCVPISNHLYFYWYRQILGQKVEFLVSFYNNEISEKSEIFDDQFSVERPDGSNFTLKIRSTKLEDSAMYFCASSAGQTYGYTFGSGTRLTVV.

This sequence joins TRBV10-2 and TRBJ2-6, with D possibly TRBD1 on 5 matching bases. This CDR3 is built from 15 residues. Germline V gene data show CDR1 as WSHSY and CDR2 as SAAADI. V lost 7 bases to trimming and J lost 4 bases, with 14 bases between them. CDR3 sequence: CASIPQGNGANVLTF. CDR3 in DNA: TGCGCCAGCATTCCTCAGGGTAACGGGGCCAACGTCCTGACTTTC.

The chain joins TRBV4-3 to TRBJ2-5, with 10 bases aligning to TRBD1. Germline V CDR1 and CDR2: LGHNA, YSLEER. The CDR3 extends over 17 amino acids. After removal of 0 bases from V and 8 bases from J, the junction contained 12 bases not matched to a gene. CDR3 nucleotide sequence: TGCGCCAGCAGCCAAGATTGGGGGACAGGGGAAGGAAAAACCCAGTACTTC. Protein sequence: CASSQDWGTGEGKTQYF.

The rearrangement links TRBV7-2 to TRBJ1-1; D not certain. V lost 5 bases and J 0 bases, leaving 10 bases between the germline ends. CDR1 and CDR2 (germline): SGHTA, FQGNSA. This CDR3 has 14 residues. CDR3 nucleotides: TGTGCCAGCAGCCTACAGTATTTGAACACTGAAGCTTTCTTT. Protein product: CASSLQYLNTEAFF.

The chain recombines TRBV3-1 (or the pseudogene TRBV3-2) with TRBJ1-1, with TRBD1 identical over 8 bases. The germline V gene has CDR1 LGHDT and CDR2 YNNKEL (reference sequence). With V trimmed by 4 bases and J by 1 base, 8 bases remained unmatched. This CDR3 has 16 residues. This CDR3 is CASSPVTTGENTEAFF. As DNA, the CDR3 is TGTGCCAGCAGCCCTGTGACGACAGGGGAGAACACTGAAGCTTTCTTT.

V usage is TRBV5-1 and J usage is TRBJ1-1; 10 bases are a match to TRBD1. The CDR3 has 16 residues. The trim removed 4 bases at V and 6 bases at J, leaving 12 bases unmatched. Germline lookup yields CDR1 SGHRS and CDR2 YFSETQ. The CDR3 region is CASSPDGQGVGAEAFF. Here the CDR3 DNA reads TGCGCCAGCAGCCCAGATGGACAGGGGGTGGGCGCTGAAGCTTTCTTT.

This clone was seen a single time. The chain recombines TRBV27 with TRBJ1-6, with D maybe TRBD1 (5 bases). The CDR3 runs 15 residues. Germline assignment: CDR1 MNHEY and CDR2 SMNVEV (reference sequence). Trimming took 7 bases from V and 3 from J, leaving 13 bases between them. CDR3 region: CASNPGLSYNSPLHF. In nucleotides, the CDR3 is TGTGCCAGCAACCCGGGACTTAGCTATAATTCACCCCTCCACTTT.

The V gene is TRBV5-5, the J gene TRBJ1-3; no firm D call. This CDR3 comprises 16 residues. The germline V gene encodes CDR1 SGHKS and CDR2 YYEKEE (reference sequence). V was shortened by 4 bases and J by 1 base, with 15 bases between the two germline ends. The CDR3, as DNA: TGTGCCAGCAGCGGTTGGGCTGGAAAATCTGGAAACACCATATATTTT. It yields the protein CASSGWAGKSGNTIYF.

The genes are TRBV5-1 and TRBJ2-5; a weak D match, TRBD2 (6 bases). Germline-derived CDR1 and CDR2 are SGHRS and YFSETQ. CDR3 size: 16 residues. With 6 bases removed from V and 2 bases from J, the gap between germline ends came to 20 bases. CDR3 coding DNA: TGCGCCAGCACCCCTTCGGTAGCGGCGTCACAAGAGACCCAGTACTTC. Protein: CASTPSVAASQETQYF.

This rearrangement joins TRBV5-1 to TRBJ1-4, with D maybe TRBD1 (6 bases). The CDR3 totals 14 residues. CDR1 and CDR2 (germline): SGHRS, YFSETQ. The V end lost 0 bases, the J end lost 8 bases, and 11 bases lay between the germline ends. The CDR3 sequence is CASSLERGNEKLFF. The CDR3 DNA reads TGCGCCAGCAGCTTGGAAAGGGGGAACGAAAAACTGTTTTTT.

The chain joins TRBV4-1 to TRBJ2-5; the match to TRBD2 covers 10 bases. Germline loops: CDR1 MGHRA, CDR2 YSYEKL. This CDR3 has 18 amino acids. The trim removed 4 bases at V and 4 bases at J, leaving 15 bases unmatched. The DNA for the CDR3 is TGCGCCAGCAGCCCCCGGGGTAGCGGGGGGATCGGAGTAGAGACCCAGTACTTC. Translating it yields CASSPRGSGGIGVETQYF.

CDR3 amino acids: CASSLTGQGQDYGYTF. For the CDR3, the DNA is TGCGCCAGCAGCTTGACAGGACAGGGGCAGGACTATGGCTACACCTTC. This sequence joins TRBV5-1 and TRBJ1-2; 9 nucleotides line up with TRBD1. Germline values: CDR1 SGHRS, CDR2 YFSETQ. The length of the CDR3 is 16 residues. V shed 1 base and J 3 bases; nucleotides not matched to a gene: 7.

The rearrangement uses TRBV7-2 and TRBJ2-7, with D possibly TRBD1 on 6 matching bases. The CDR3 is 16 residues long. Germline V lookup: CDR1 SGHTA, CDR2 FQGNSA. Trimming shortened V by 1 base and J by 0 bases, and 13 bases separated the two germline ends. The CDR3 nucleotides read TGTGCCAGCAGCTTAGGGGGACATTCAACCTCCTACGAGCAGTACTTC. This translates into CASSLGGHSTSYEQYF.

The chain links TRBV19 to TRBJ2-3; perhaps TRBD2 as D (5 bases). The CDR3 contains 14 residues. V lost 6 bases, J lost 1 base, and 11 bases lay in between. Germline V gene data show CDR1 as LNHDA and CDR2 as SQIVND (reference sequence). The CDR3 protein is CASSPDGGTDTQYF. The CDR3 DNA follows: TGTGCCAGTAGCCCAGACGGGGGCACAGATACGCAGTATTTT.

The chain is built from TRBV9 and TRBJ2-5; a weak D match, TRBD2 (6 bases). Trimming took off 1 base at V and 5 bases at J, with 15 bases between the two ends. CDR3 length: 15 residues. CDR1 and CDR2 (germline): SGDLS, YYNGEE. The DNA for the CDR3 is TGTGCCAGCAGCGTATCAGGCTCGGGAGAGGAGACCCAGTACTTC. Its translation: CASSVSGSGEETQYF.

This clone was seen many times. The chain uses TRBV5-8 and TRBJ2-2; 7 bases are shared with TRBD2. This CDR3 comprises 14 residues. Germline V gene lookup returns CDR1 SGHTS and CDR2 YDEGEE. J gave up 8 bases and V 0 bases, and 4 bases lay outside the gene matches. This CDR3 is CASSLGLALGELFF. In DNA, the CDR3 is TGTGCCAGCAGCTTGGGACTAGCATTGGGGGAGCTGTTTTTT.

This clone was counted a few times. The gene calls are TRBV6-4 and TRBJ2-3, with D possibly matching TRBD1 (6 bases). The CDR3 is made up of 15 amino acids. V lost 4 bases, J lost 2 bases, and 13 bases lay in between. The V gene's germline CDR1 is MRHNA and CDR2 SNTAGT. CDR3: CASSVTDRHTDTQYF. CDR3 DNA: TGTGCCAGCAGTGTAACCGACAGGCACACAGATACGCAGTATTTT.